Listed here are 16 T cell receptor beta chains from one sample, sequenced in a study of ipilimumab plus nivolumab after autologous stem cell transplantation. Sequencing used immunoSEQ multiplex PCR; TCRdb keeps in-frame clones, though not all of them. The sample lists about 84,000 clones, approximately 86% occurring once. The specimen was PBMCs, collected in a trial of ipilimumab plus nivolumab as post-transplant consolidation. Every receptor here comes from a male donor with diffuse large B-cell lymphoma.

This sequence joins TRBV11-2 and TRBJ2-1, with D perhaps given as TRBD1 or TRBD2 (5 bases each). Germline V lookup: CDR1 SGHAT, CDR2 FQNNGV. This CDR3 has 16 residues. Trimming removed 4 bases from V and 0 bases from J, with 13 bases in between. In nucleotides, the CDR3 is TGTGCCAGCAGCTCCTCTTCAGGGAGCTCCTACAATGAGCAGTTCTTC. The encoded protein is CASSSSSGSSYNEQFF.

V usage is TRBV5-5 and J usage is TRBJ2-5; D may correspond to TRBD1 or TRBD2 (5 bases each). Germline V gene data show CDR1 as SGHKS and CDR2 as YYEKEE (reference sequence). This CDR3 region has 16 residues. V was shortened by 4 bases and J by 4 bases, with 20 bases between the two germline ends. The CDR3 DNA reads TGTGCCAGCAGCCTCCAGGTAGGGACCGGCGGAGAGACCCAGTACTTC. Its translation: CASSLQVGTGGETQYF.

The chain has TRBV19 and TRBJ2-3; D unclear. Trimming stripped 1 base from V and 5 bases from J, with 4 bases between. The CDR3 covers 12 residues. Germline V gene data show CDR1 as LNHDA and CDR2 as SQIVND (reference sequence). This chain's CDR3 is CASSIVEDTQYF. The CDR3 DNA reads TGTGCCAGTAGTATAGTCGAAGATACGCAGTATTTT.

CDR3 bases: TGTGCCAGTGACCCTCGGGGACAGGGGGCAAGTATGAGCAATCAGCCCCAGCATTTT. Encoded protein: CASDPRGQGASMSNQPQHF. V and J are TRBV19 and TRBJ1-5; 12 nucleotides agree with TRBD1. Germline V gives CDR1 LNHDA, CDR2 SQIVND (reference sequence). CDR3 length: 19 residues. The V and J ends lost 8 bases and 1 base, in that order; junction bases with no gene match: 15.

This rearrangement joins TRBV6-6 to TRBJ2-5; no clear D gene. CDR1 is MNHNY, CDR2 SVGAGI, per germline (reference sequence). The CDR3 covers 13 residues. V was pared by 6 bases and J by 0 bases, with 8 bases between. The CDR3 loop reads CASRQWDQETQYF. In DNA form, the CDR3 reads TGTGCCAGCAGGCAGTGGGACCAAGAGACCCAGTACTTC.

V is TRBV5-1 and J is TRBJ1-2; D might be TRBD1 (5 bases). Trimming removed 3 bases at V and 4 bases at J, with 13 bases between. The germline gives CDR1 SGHRS, CDR2 YFSETQ. The CDR3 is 14 amino acids. CDR3 sequence (DNA): TGCGCCAGCAGCTCTCAGGGTCTCGGCTATGGCTACACCTTC. This gives the protein CASSSQGLGYGYTF.

The V gene is TRBV7-2, the J gene TRBJ1-4; 7 bases are shared with TRBD1. The CDR3 covers 18 residues. Germline values: CDR1 SGHTA, CDR2 FQGNSA. J was trimmed by 1 base and V by 2 bases; bases with no gene match: 10. This chain's CDR3 is CASSLSLTGWRTNEKLFF. DNA of the CDR3: TGTGCCAGCAGCTTATCCTTGACAGGGTGGAGAACTAATGAAAAACTGTTTTTT.

This chain connects TRBV6-5 to TRBJ1-1, with D possibly matching TRBD1 (6 bases). Trimming removed 8 bases at V and 5 bases at J, with 21 bases between. This CDR3 spans 15 amino acids. The germline V gene encodes CDR1 MNHEY and CDR2 SVGAGI. The CDR3 DNA follows: TGTGCCAGCCATCAATCGACAGGTTTAGGGACTGAAGCTTTCTTT. Its translation: CASHQSTGLGTEAFF.

This clone has a single count. This chain joins TRBV2 and TRBJ2-5; D is undetermined. This CDR3 region has 13 residues. Between the trimmed V and J ends, which lost 6 bases and 5 bases, there was a span of 13 bases. CDR1 SNHLY and CDR2 FYNNEI come from the germline V gene. As DNA, the CDR3 is TGTGCCAGCAGCTGGGCCATCGGGGAGACCCAGTACTTC. It specifies CASSWAIGETQYF.

V is TRBV18 and J is TRBJ1-4; TRBD1 might be the D (6 bases). The CDR3 is 15 residues long. CDR1 is KGHSH, CDR2 LQKENI, per germline. V was pared by 4 bases and J by 4 bases, with 13 bases between. CDR3 residues: CASSRYRENNEKLFF. Here the CDR3 DNA reads TGTGCCAGCTCACGATACAGGGAGAATAATGAAAAACTGTTTTTT.

The table lists this clone with a few counts. This sequence joins TRBV9 and TRBJ1-1; possibly TRBD1 for D (6 bases). This CDR3 spans 14 amino acids. V was trimmed by 5 bases and J by 2 bases, leaving 13 bases between them. Germline V gives CDR1 SGDLS, CDR2 YYNGEE. The CDR3 sequence: CASSGGQTNTEAFF. The CDR3 coding sequence is TGTGCCAGCAGTGGAGGACAGACAAACACTGAAGCTTTCTTT.

This chain links TRBV9 with TRBJ1-3, with D perhaps matching TRBD1 (5 bases). Germline CDR1 SGDLS, CDR2 YYNGEE. The CDR3 extends over 14 amino acids. V lost 7 bases, J lost 7 bases, and 18 bases lay in between. This CDR3 reads CASGAQGARNTIYF. CDR3 coding DNA: TGTGCCAGCGGAGCACAAGGGGCGAGGAACACCATATATTTT.

The genes are TRBV7-3 and TRBJ2-7; D is ambiguous. The ends were cut back, 5 bases at V and 3 bases at J, with 11 bases in the middle. There are 13 residues in the CDR3. Germline V lookup: CDR1 SGHTA, CDR2 FQGTGA. CDR3 protein: CASSPGPRYEQYF. CDR3 DNA: TGTGCCAGCAGCCCCGGGCCACGCTACGAGCAGTACTTC.

This rearrangement joins TRBV23-1 to TRBJ1-1; D possibly corresponds to TRBD1 (6 bases). TRBV23-1 is known as an ORF, though its function is uncertain. This CDR3 region has 16 residues. Trimming stripped 0 bases from V and 4 bases from J, with 15 bases between. CDR3 residues: CASSQSFWGAGTEAFF. The CDR3 DNA sequence: TGCGCCAGCAGTCAATCCTTTTGGGGGGCCGGCACTGAAGCTTTCTTT.

This chain uses TRBV6-1 with TRBJ1-4, with a weak D call TRBD1 (6 bases). The CDR3 loop spans 16 amino acids. Germline values: CDR1 MNHNS, CDR2 SASEGT. Trimming shortened V by 4 bases and J by 0 bases, and 12 bases separated the two germline ends. CDR3 coding DNA: TGTGCCAGCAGTGTGGCAGGGGCACCAACTAATGAAAAACTGTTTTTT. Translated: CASSVAGAPTNEKLFF.

There are a few counts of this clone. This chain joins TRBV7-8 and TRBJ1-3; D is undetermined. Germline lookup yields CDR1 SGHVS and CDR2 FQNEAQ. This CDR3 has 15 residues. The ends were cut back, 3 bases at V and 0 bases at J, with 9 bases in the middle. The CDR3 protein is CASSLDGSSGNTIYF. DNA for the CDR3: TGTGCCAGCAGCTTGGACGGTAGCTCTGGAAACACCATATATTTT.